One sample yielded the 14 T cell receptor beta chains listed below, sequenced in a study of blood T cell repertoires in COVID-19. Profiling relied on immunoSEQ multiplex PCR, and the TCRdb table lists in-frame clones only, not all of them. The sample shows 200,000 to 250,000 clones, around 90% of them seen only once. Sequencing was performed on PBMCs or T cells enriched from blood (not recorded which). All receptors derive from a man aged 30-40 years who had recovered from COVID-19.

The genes are TRBV28 and TRBJ1-1; D uncertain. Germline CDR1 MDHEN, CDR2 SYDVKM. CDR3 length equals 13 residues. V was cut by 3 bases and J by 2 bases, with 7 bases left in between. CDR3 in DNA: TGTGCCAGCAGTTTCCTTTTTAACACTGAAGCTTTCTTT. Translating it yields CASSFLFNTEAFF.

The gene calls are TRBV18 and TRBJ2-5; D remains unclear. CDR3 length equals 15 residues. V gave up 3 bases and J gave up 4 bases, with 15 bases separating them. The germline V gene encodes CDR1 KGHSH and CDR2 LQKENI. DNA of the CDR3: TGTGCCAGCTCACCGCTGCACAACGCCCCAGAGACCCAGTACTTC. Protein sequence: CASSPLHNAPETQYF.

This clone was counted a single time. The chain couples TRBV7-2 to TRBJ1-1; D gene unclear. This CDR3 has 14 amino acids. Germline V gene sequence: CDR1 SGHTA, CDR2 FQGNSA. The V gene lost 5 bases and the J gene lost 0 bases, with 10 bases spanning the gap. The CDR3 region has the DNA TGTGCCAGCAGCCCTTCCGGGATGAACACTGAAGCTTTCTTT. The encoded protein is CASSPSGMNTEAFF. The full variable domain, completed using reference TRBV7-2 and TRBJ1-1, is GAGVSQSPSNKVTEKGKDVELRCDPISGHTALYWYRQSLGQGLEFLIYFQGNSAPDKSGLPSDRFSAERTGGSVSTLTIQRTQQEDSAVYLCASSPSGMNTEAFFGQGTRLTVV.

This clone was seen a single time. This chain connects TRBV4-3 to TRBJ2-1; TRBD1 matches at 12 bases. Unmatched junction bases numbered 14, after V lost 3 bases and J lost 5 bases. Germline V CDR1 and CDR2: LGHNA, YSLEER. The CDR3 runs 19 residues. CDR3 residues: CASSQDRDRGRILHNEQFF. CDR3 in DNA: TGCGCCAGCAGCCAGGACCGGGACAGGGGGCGTATCCTCCACAATGAGCAGTTCTTC.

Only a few counts were recorded for this clone. V usage is TRBV2 and J usage is TRBJ1-5, with D unresolved. Trimming stripped 4 bases from V and 9 bases from J, with 16 bases between. The CDR3 covers 14 residues. CDR1 is SNHLY and CDR2 is FYNNEI in the germline V gene. The CDR3 nucleotides read TGTGCCAGCAGTGCTGGGCTCTACCCTTCGCCCCAGCATTTT. It encodes CASSAGLYPSPQHF.

This clone was counted a single time. Other DNA sequences in the same sample also yield this CDR3. V is TRBV6-5 and J is TRBJ2-7; TRBD2 agrees at 7 bases. Germline V gene lookup returns CDR1 MNHEY and CDR2 SVGAGI. The CDR3 consists of 13 residues. V trimming: 8 bases; J trimming: 0 bases; junction bases outside the gene matches: 4. This chain's CDR3 is CASRGDLSYEQYF. CDR3 DNA sequence: TGTGCCAGCCGGGGGGATCTCTCCTACGAGCAGTACTTC.

In DNA, the CDR3 is TGTGCCAGCAGTGAAGAAGGAGGGGACAGGGTGCAGCCCCAGCATTTT. Amino acid sequence: CASSEEGGDRVQPQHF. The gene calls are TRBV6-1 and TRBJ1-5; 9 nucleotides match TRBD1. V was clipped by 1 base and J by 7 bases; unmatched bases: 8. Germline-derived CDR1 and CDR2 are MNHNS and SASEGT. The CDR3 loop spans 16 amino acids.

This chain links TRBV7-9 with TRBJ1-2, with TRBD1 identical over 8 bases. Trimming cost V 5 bases and J 10 bases; bases outside gene matches: 15. Germline CDR1 SEHNR, CDR2 FQNEAQ (reference sequence). This CDR3 is built from 15 residues. The chain's CDR3 is CASSDTPGQGANYTF. The DNA for the CDR3 is TGTGCCAGCAGCGACACCCCAGGTCAGGGGGCGAACTACACCTTC.

The chain couples TRBV5-6 to TRBJ2-7; D remains unclear. Trimming took 1 base from V and 4 from J, leaving 9 bases between them. This CDR3 has 13 amino acids. Germline loops: CDR1 SGHDT, CDR2 YYEEEE. CDR3 sequence (DNA): TGTGCCAGCAGCTTGCTAGATGCGTACGAGCAGTACTTC. This codes for CASSLLDAYEQYF.

The V gene is TRBV30, the J gene TRBJ2-1, with D tentatively TRBD2 (6 bases). Germline CDR1 GTSNPN, CDR2 SVGIG (reference sequence). V was clipped by 3 bases and J by 13 bases, with 13 bases between them. This CDR3 is built from 11 residues. CDR3 in amino acids: CAWRISGTQFF. CDR3 coding DNA: TGTGCCTGGAGGATCTCAGGGACTCAGTTCTTC.

The rearrangement joins TRBV6-4 to TRBJ2-2; 8 positions agree with TRBD1. V was pared by 7 bases and J by 2 bases, with 3 bases of the junction left unmatched. The CDR3 has 14 residues. CDR1 MRHNA and CDR2 SNTAGT come from the germline V gene. For the CDR3, the DNA is TGTGCCAGCAAGGGACAGGCAAACACCGGGGAGCTGTTTTTT. The encoded protein is CASKGQANTGELFF.

The CDR3 DNA is TGCGCCAGCAGCCAAGGACAGGGTAGCGAAAAACTGTTTTTT. It specifies CASSQGQGSEKLFF. This rearrangement joins TRBV4-3 to TRBJ1-4; 7 bases are shared with TRBD1. The CDR3 loop spans 14 amino acids. The germline V gene has CDR1 LGHNA and CDR2 YSLEER. Trimming cost V 1 base and J 8 bases; bases outside gene matches: 4.

The rearrangement joins TRBV7-9 to TRBJ2-7, with 13 bases that match TRBD2. J lost 1 base, V lost 2 bases, and 5 bases had no gene match. Germline CDR1 SEHNR, CDR2 FQNEAQ (reference sequence). The CDR3 consists of 17 residues. In DNA form, the CDR3 reads TGTGCCAGCAGCTTAAGGACTAGCGGGGGAGTATCCTACGAGCAGTACTTC. It encodes CASSLRTSGGVSYEQYF.

The chain is built from TRBV25-1 and TRBJ1-2; D is possibly TRBD1 (5 bases). The CDR3 loop spans 13 amino acids. Trimming shortened V by 3 bases and J by 4 bases, and 9 bases separated the two germline ends. CDR1 MGHDK and CDR2 SYGVNS come from the germline V gene. CDR3: CASSDPGSYGYTF. The CDR3 nucleotides are TGTGCCAGCAGTGACCCAGGGTCCTATGGCTACACCTTC.